Listed here are 32 T cell receptor beta chains from one sample, sequenced in a study of neurological immune-mediated disorders. A single record per CDR3 protein comes from TCRdb applying MiXCR to the 5' RACE reads. The sample comprises tens of thousands of distinct CDR3 sequences, about 5% of which are singletons, and 1.1% to 1.5% rests with the top ten. Sequencing was carried out using CD4+ T cells from blood. Receptor source: a woman between 18 and 29 years old with multiple sclerosis.

This clonotype occurred many times. This rearrangement joins TRBV20-1 to TRBJ1-5; D possibly corresponds to TRBD1 (5 bases). V lost 6 bases and J 3 bases, leaving 15 bases between the germline ends. Looked up from germline, CDR1 is DFQATT and CDR2 is SNEGSKA (reference sequence). The length of the CDR3 is 14 residues. This CDR3 is CSAPMQGYNQPQHF. The CDR3 DNA reads as TGCAGTGCACCCATGCAGGGATACAATCAGCCCCAGCATTTT.

This clonotype is termed medium-sized. The J gene is TRBJ2-5, the V gene TRBV20-1; D may be TRBD2 (5 bases). This CDR3 region has 15 residues. CDR1 and CDR2 (germline): DFQATT, SNEGSKA (reference sequence). Deletions cut 6 bases from V and 4 bases from J, with 21 bases between. The CDR3 DNA reads as TGCAGTGCCCTAGAGAGCGTCGGTCTAGCAGAGACCCAGTACTTC. Amino acids: CSALESVGLAETQYF.

The table lists this clonotype with many counts. This chain uses TRBV6-1 with TRBJ1-3; D is unresolved. Trimming shortened V by 2 bases and J by 4 bases, and 6 bases separated the two germline ends. The CDR3 is made up of 13 amino acids. The germline CDR1 and CDR2 sequences are MNHNS and SASEGT. Written as DNA, the CDR3 is TGTGCCAGCAGTGAAAAAGAAGGAAACACCATATATTTT. Amino acid sequence: CASSEKEGNTIYF.

This clonotype appeared many times. The chain combines TRBV7-9 with TRBJ1-5; D perhaps matches TRBD1 (5 bases). V was cut by 1 base and J by 4 bases, with 17 bases left in between. The germline V gene has CDR1 SEHNR and CDR2 FQNEAQ (reference sequence). The CDR3 is 17 amino acids. The CDR3 protein is CASSLGIGVSSNQPQHF. Here the CDR3 DNA reads TGTGCCAGCAGCTTAGGGATAGGGGTATCGTCGAATCAGCCCCAGCATTTT.

This clonotype was seen many times. V gene TRBV29-1 combines with J gene TRBJ2-6; D uncertain. CDR1 SQVTM and CDR2 ANQGSEA come from the germline V gene. The CDR3 sequence is 14 residues long. V was trimmed by 4 bases and J by 0 bases, leaving 7 bases between them. CDR3 protein: CSVGKSSGANVLTF. The DNA of the CDR3 is TGCAGCGTTGGGAAGAGCTCTGGGGCCAACGTCCTGACTTTC. The full variable domain, completed using reference TRBV29-1 and TRBJ2-6, is SAVISQKPSRDICQRGTSLTIQCQVDSQVTMMFWYRQQPGQSLTLIATANQGSEATYESGFVIDKFPISRPNLTFSTLTVSNMSPEDSSIYLCSVGKSSGANVLTFGAGSRLTVL.

This clonotype came up many times. The V and J genes are TRBV6-1 and TRBJ1-1; TRBD1 might be the D (6 bases). CDR3 length: 13 residues. CDR1 and CDR2 from the germline V gene are MNHNS and SASEGT. Trimming took off 11 bases at V and 6 bases at J, with 19 bases between the two ends. The CDR3 DNA reads TGTGCCGTATATACAGGGACCACCCCTGAAGCTTTCTTT. Translating gives CAVYTGTTPEAFF.

This chain links TRBV28 with TRBJ1-1; tentatively, D is TRBD1 (5 bases). The CDR3 extends over 19 amino acids. Trimming cost V 2 bases and J 0 bases, with 22 bases left between them. The germline gives CDR1 MDHEN, CDR2 SYDVKM. This CDR3 is CASSLPGRGFFSLNTEAFF. The CDR3 DNA is TGTGCCAGCAGTTTACCTGGAAGGGGCTTTTTTTCCTTGAACACTGAAGCTTTCTTT.

This clonotype showed up many times. The rearrangement links TRBV7-8 to TRBJ2-3; TRBD1 aligns across 8 bases. This CDR3 has 22 amino acids. In germline, CDR1 is SGHVS, CDR2 FQNEAQ. With 2 bases clipped from V and 0 bases from J, the junction kept 22 bases outside the gene matches. CDR3 DNA sequence: TGTGCCAGCAGCTTAACGGGTCGGACAGGGTCTCCCACTACGGTTAGCACAGATACGCAGTATTTT. Its protein product is CASSLTGRTGSPTTVSTDTQYF.

This clonotype was observed many times. V gene TRBV11-2 combines with J gene TRBJ1-4, with D perhaps TRBD1 (6 bases). The CDR3 runs to 14 residues. CDR1 SGHAT and CDR2 FQNNGV come from the germline V gene. Trimming pared 5 bases from V and 5 bases from J, leaving 12 bases between. The CDR3 DNA sequence: TGTGCCAGCAGCCGTGACAGGAGCAATGAAAAACTGTTTTTT. Its translation: CASSRDRSNEKLFF.

The J gene is TRBJ1-1, the V gene TRBV30, with D tentatively TRBD1 (5 bases). Trimming pared 2 bases from V and 1 base from J, leaving 8 bases between. The CDR3 extends over 13 amino acids. The germline gives CDR1 GTSNPN, CDR2 SVGIG (reference sequence). CDR3 sequence: CAWSPGANTEAFF. CDR3 in DNA: TGTGCCTGGAGTCCCGGGGCGAACACTGAAGCTTTCTTT.

This clonotype was detected only a few times. The CDR3 DNA follows: TGTGCCAGCAGTGCCGTTGGACAGGGCGGGAATCAGCCCCAGCATTTT. Its protein is CASSAVGQGGNQPQHF. The chain joins TRBV6-2 or TRBV6-3 to TRBJ1-5; 8 bases map to TRBD1. J lost 4 bases, V lost 5 bases, and 10 bases had no gene match. This CDR3 region has 16 residues. CDR1 is MNHEY and CDR2 is SVGEGT in the germline V gene.

This clonotype was counted between two and nine times. The chain joins TRBV6-1 to TRBJ1-5, with 7 bases aligning to TRBD1. Trimming removed 4 bases from V and 7 bases from J; junction bases left unmatched: 10. The CDR3 extends over 15 amino acids. The germline V gene has CDR1 MNHNS and CDR2 SASEGT. The CDR3 protein is CASSARRDSGQPQHF. The DNA for the CDR3 is TGTGCCAGCAGTGCCCGGAGGGACAGTGGCCAGCCCCAGCATTTT.

At least ten counts were recorded for this clonotype. The V gene is TRBV12-3 or TRBV12-4, the J gene TRBJ1-3; D not resolved. V lost 1 base and J lost 3, with 1 base in between. CDR3 length: 12 amino acids. The CDR3 loop is CASSLGGNTIYF. The DNA for the CDR3 is TGTGCCAGCAGTTTAGGTGGAAACACCATATATTTT.

This clonotype was detected ten times or more. This chain uses TRBV29-1 with TRBJ2-6; D is possibly TRBD2 (7 bases). CDR3 length equals 16 residues. Germline CDR1 reads SQVTM; CDR2 reads ANQGSEA. V lost 2 bases, J lost 3 bases, and 14 bases lay in between. CDR3 in amino acids: CSVESRGALGANVLTF. CDR3 in DNA: TGCAGCGTTGAATCCCGGGGGGCGCTTGGGGCCAACGTCCTGACTTTC.

This clonotype was detected many times. The chain combines TRBV5-1 with TRBJ1-2; 7 bases agree with TRBD1. Germline trimming cut 2 bases from V and 4 bases from J; bases unmatched to any gene: 14. Per the germline V gene, CDR1 is SGHRS and CDR2 is YFSETQ. CDR3 length equals 17 residues. For the CDR3, the DNA is TGCGCCAGCAGCTTTGACAGGGATCGAGGAGGGATCTATGGCTACACCTTC. Its protein product is CASSFDRDRGGIYGYTF.

In this sample, this clonotype turned up many times. CDR3 sequence: CASSSTGGVVSSGYTF. The CDR3 bases are TGTGCCAGCAGTAGTACAGGGGGCGTTGTGTCTTCGGGCTACACCTTC. This rearrangement joins TRBV6-5 to TRBJ1-2, with TRBD1 matching 9 bases. The length of the CDR3 is 16 residues. Germline CDR1 reads MNHEY; CDR2 reads SVGAGI. The J segment lost 8 bases and the V segment lost 5 bases, leaving 15 bases of the junction unmatched.

The table lists this clonotype with many counts. The rearrangement links TRBV12-3 or TRBV12-4 to TRBJ2-1; D gene uncertain. Trimming removed 2 bases at V and 14 bases at J, with 13 bases between. The CDR3 length is 12 residues. The CDR3 region is CASSLPTRVKFF. The CDR3 DNA reads TGTGCCAGCAGTTTACCGACCCGGGTAAAGTTCTTC.

In this sample, this clonotype turned up many times. The V call is TRBV11-2, the J call TRBJ2-7; TRBD2 might be the D (5 bases). Trimming took 6 bases from V and 0 from J, leaving 18 bases between them. Germline CDR1 SGHAT, CDR2 FQNNGV. CDR3 size: 16 residues. Written as DNA, the CDR3 is TGTGCCAGCAGTTCTCGGCGAGAGCGGATCTCCTACGAGCAGTACTTC. This gives the protein CASSSRRERISYEQYF.

The rearrangement joins TRBV5-6 to TRBJ2-1; 11 bases are shared with TRBD2. The CDR3 covers 19 residues. The junction had 20 bases not matched to a gene; V was cut back by 5 bases and J by 7 bases. In germline, CDR1 is SGHDT, CDR2 YYEEEE. CDR3 residues: CASSPATSGRGLGWNEQFF. CDR3 coding DNA: TGTGCCAGCAGTCCGGCTACTAGCGGGAGAGGCCTAGGCTGGAATGAGCAGTTCTTC.

This clonotype was recorded many times. This rearrangement joins TRBV9 to TRBJ2-3, with 10 nucleotides matching TRBD1. Trimming cost V 4 bases and J 5 bases; bases outside gene matches: 7. Germline V lookup: CDR1 SGDLS, CDR2 YYNGEE. The CDR3 loop spans 15 amino acids. The CDR3 DNA reads TGTGCCAGCAGCCCGCGACAGGGGGCGGGAGATACGCAGTATTTT. This translates into CASSPRQGAGDTQYF.

This clonotype came up many times. This sequence joins TRBV5-1 and TRBJ1-2; D possibly corresponds to TRBD1 (5 bases). Trimming stripped 5 bases from V and 8 bases from J, with 16 bases between. This CDR3 has 13 amino acids. Germline lookup yields CDR1 SGHRS and CDR2 YFSETQ. CDR3 DNA sequence: TGCGCCAGCAGTTTGAAATGGGGGAGCGGCTACACCTTC. Amino acid sequence: CASSLKWGSGYTF.

This clonotype has a count of ten or more. This chain joins TRBV7-2 and TRBJ2-5; tentative D call: TRBD2 (6 bases). CDR3 size: 14 residues. With 6 bases removed from V and 5 bases from J, the gap between germline ends came to 16 bases. CDR1 and CDR2 (germline): SGHTA, FQGNSA. The CDR3 DNA reads TGTGCCAGCAGGCCCGGGGGACTGGCGGAGACCCAGTACTTC. It yields the protein CASRPGGLAETQYF.

V usage is TRBV15 and J usage is TRBJ1-2, with unresolved D. Trimming stripped 2 bases from V and 7 bases from J, with 11 bases between. CDR3 length: 13 amino acids. Looked up from germline, CDR1 is LNHNV and CDR2 is YYDKDF (reference sequence). In DNA, the CDR3 is TGTGCCACCAGCAGACCCATTCTGGGTGGCTACACCTTC. Protein: CATSRPILGGYTF.

This clonotype was seen repeatedly, ten times or more. The V call is TRBV20-1, the J call TRBJ2-7; D remains ambiguous. Trimming removed 1 base at V and 3 bases at J, with 13 bases between. The germline gives CDR1 DFQATT, CDR2 SNEGSKA (reference sequence). The CDR3 loop spans 14 amino acids. The CDR3 sequence is CSARALWGNYEQYF. CDR3 bases: TGCAGTGCTAGAGCCTTGTGGGGAAACTACGAGCAGTACTTC.

This clonotype was found many times. This rearrangement joins TRBV20-1 to TRBJ2-5; 11 nucleotides agree with TRBD2. This CDR3 is built from 16 residues. Germline CDR1 is DFQATT and CDR2 is SNEGSKA (reference sequence). V dropped 3 bases and J dropped 2; count of bases not matched to a gene: 8. The CDR3 sequence is CSASTSGGPWQETQYF. As DNA, the CDR3 is TGCAGTGCTAGTACTAGCGGGGGACCTTGGCAAGAGACCCAGTACTTC.

The chain recombines TRBV5-6 with TRBJ2-1; the match to TRBD2 covers 7 bases. Germline V gene lookup returns CDR1 SGHDT and CDR2 YYEEEE. The V and J ends lost 5 bases and 0 bases, in that order; junction bases with no gene match: 11. The CDR3 runs to 17 residues. CDR3 bases: TGTGCCAGCAGTGCCGTCGGGAGGAGGAGCTCCTACAATGAGCAGTTCTTC. Its translation is CASSAVGRRSSYNEQFF.

This clonotype appeared many times. The chain is built from TRBV12-3 or TRBV12-4 and TRBJ1-5; the D gene is possibly TRBD1 (6 bases). This CDR3 region has 16 residues. V shed 4 bases and J shed 0 bases, with 13 bases lying between them. The CDR3 nucleotides are TGTGCCAGCAGTTCTACAGGGATGGGTAGCAATCAGCCCCAGCATTTT. It codes for CASSSTGMGSNQPQHF.

This clonotype has ten or more counts. The chain recombines TRBV5-1 with TRBJ1-6; 7 nucleotides line up with TRBD1. Germline V gene lookup returns CDR1 SGHRS and CDR2 YFSETQ. The ends lost 2 bases at V and 5 bases at J; junction bases unmatched: 1. This CDR3 contains 14 residues. The CDR3 coding sequence is TGCGCCAGCAGCTTAGACAGGGATAATTCACCCCTCCACTTT. Translation: CASSLDRDNSPLHF.

This clonotype has a count of ten or more. The chain joins TRBV2 to TRBJ2-3; possibly TRBD1 or TRBD2 for D (5 bases each). The CDR3 contains 17 residues. Trimming stripped 3 bases from V and 2 bases from J, with 18 bases between. The germline V gene encodes CDR1 SNHLY and CDR2 FYNNEI. As DNA, the CDR3 is TGTGCCAGCAGTGATCTCCACGGGACCGACCTCACAGATACGCAGTATTTT. Its protein is CASSDLHGTDLTDTQYF. Looking up the rest from reference TRBV2 and TRBJ2-3 gives the full variable domain: EPEVTQTPSHQVTQMGQEVILRCVPISNHLYFYWYRQILGQKVEFLVSFYNNEISEKSEIFDDQFSVERPDGSNFTLKIRSTKLEDSAMYFCASSDLHGTDLTDTQYFGPGTRLTVL.

This clonotype was detected ten times or more. The V and J genes are TRBV5-6 and TRBJ2-5; tentatively, D is TRBD2 (6 bases). The length of the CDR3 is 14 residues. Looked up from germline, CDR1 is SGHDT and CDR2 is YYEEEE. Trimming took off 2 bases at V and 8 bases at J, with 16 bases between the two ends. For the CDR3, the DNA is TGTGCCAGCAGCTTACGGCAGCCGGGGGAAACCCAGTACTTC. This sequence encodes CASSLRQPGETQYF.

This clonotype came up many times. This chain uses TRBV14 with TRBJ1-1; D gene ambiguous. The V end was cut by 4 bases, the J end by 4 bases, with 7 bases between. Germline V CDR1 and CDR2: SGHDN, FVKESK. The CDR3 covers 12 residues. The CDR3 sequence: CASSPWTTEAFF. In nucleotides, the CDR3 is TGTGCCAGCAGCCCATGGACCACTGAAGCTTTCTTT.

This clonotype was observed a handful of times. V usage is TRBV7-8 and J usage is TRBJ2-1; D may be TRBD1 (6 bases). The germline V gene encodes CDR1 SGHVS and CDR2 FQNEAQ. V lost 3 bases and J 2 bases, leaving 17 bases between the germline ends. This CDR3 is 17 amino acids long. The CDR3 reads CASSFGYQGPTYNEQFF. Written as DNA, the CDR3 is TGTGCCAGCAGCTTCGGATATCAGGGGCCCACCTACAATGAGCAGTTCTTC.